A single sample gave rise to the 10 T cell receptor beta chains below, sequenced in a study of Graves' ophthalmopathy and Graves' hyperthyroidism. RNA served as the template for amplifying TCR beta CDR3 regions. HTBI-primed RT-PCR formed the first round, and a multiplex PCR formed the second. MiXCR, run by TCRdb on the multiplex PCR reads, gives a single entry per CDR3 protein. The sample has fewer than 650,000 distinct CDR3 sequences, 22% seen once. Material for sequencing was peripheral blood. The receptors derive from a woman aged 18-30 years with stable Graves' hyperthyroidism. Some clones in this sample may be carry-over from other donors' samples.

This clonotype was seen only a few times. This chain links TRBV5-1 with TRBJ1-1; perhaps TRBD1 as D (5 bases). CDR3 size: 14 residues. The V and J ends lost 4 bases and 4 bases respectively, with 14 bases between them. The germline V gene encodes CDR1 SGHRS and CDR2 YFSETQ. CDR3 residues: CASSPEQGTTEAFF. The CDR3 DNA reads TGCGCCAGCAGCCCGGAACAAGGGACCACTGAAGCTTTCTTT.

This clonotype was detected many times. V gene TRBV30 combines with J gene TRBJ1-6; D uncertain. Germline-derived CDR1 and CDR2 are GTSNPN and SVGIG (reference sequence). The V gene lost 5 bases and the J gene lost 3 bases, with 8 bases spanning the gap. The CDR3 consists of 13 residues. The CDR3 DNA is TGTGCCTGGGGGCAGTTCTATAATTCACCCCTCCACTTT. Amino acids: CAWGQFYNSPLHF.

Details on this clonotype: This could be a read error, since a much larger clone is one nucleotide away. The chain is built from TRBV19 and TRBJ2-2; D perhaps matches TRBD2 (5 bases). Germline V gene sequence: CDR1 LNHDA, CDR2 SQIVND (reference sequence). The CDR3 is 14 amino acids. The CDR3 DNA follows: TGTGCCAGTAGTATACAGACATACACCGGGGAGCTGTGTTTT. Encoded protein: CASSIQTYTGELCF.

The sample holds many counts of this clonotype. This rearrangement joins TRBV28 to TRBJ1-2, with D possibly TRBD1 on 6 matching bases. The V gene lost 5 bases and the J gene lost 4 bases, with 17 bases spanning the gap. CDR1 is MDHEN, CDR2 SYDVKM, per germline. The CDR3 length is 15 residues. This chain's CDR3 is CASSPPGQGGYGYTF. The CDR3 region has the DNA TGTGCCAGCAGTCCACCGGGACAAGGGGGCTATGGCTACACCTTC.

Concerning this clonotype: It is likely a read error, because the conserved phenylalanine at the end of the CDR3 is missing. This chain uses TRBV18 with TRBJ1-6; the match to TRBD1 covers 9 bases. Germline loops: CDR1 KGHSH, CDR2 LQKENI. V shed 0 bases, J shed 10 bases, and the junction held 10 bases outside the gene matches. The CDR3 runs to 17 residues. The CDR3 bases are TGTGCCAGCTCACCACCACGGACCGGGACAGGGATCTCACCCCTCCACCTT. It translates to CASSPPRTGTGISPLHL.

This clonotype was found many times. The rearrangement uses TRBV6-1 and TRBJ1-1; TRBD1 is a possible D gene (5 bases). Germline CDR1 and CDR2: MNHNS and SASEGT. Trimming took 4 bases from V and 4 from J, leaving 10 bases between them. This CDR3 spans 13 amino acids. CDR3 in DNA: TGTGCCAGCAGTGGGGGACGGCGCACTGAAGCTTTCTTT. It yields the protein CASSGGRRTEAFF.

This clonotype occurred many times. The chain joins TRBV10-3 to TRBJ1-2; no definite D call. The CDR3 covers 12 residues. Germline CDR1 reads ENHRY; CDR2 reads SYGVKD. Trimming left V 5 bases short and J 4 bases short, with 8 bases between. The CDR3 DNA follows: TGTGCCATCAGTACTGAAGCCTATGGCTACACCTTC. This encodes CAISTEAYGYTF.

This chain joins TRBV24-1 and TRBJ2-5; TRBD2 matches at 13 bases. V lost 4 bases and J lost 7; bases outside the gene matches: 14. The CDR3 sequence is 18 residues long. Looked up from germline, CDR1 is KGHDR and CDR2 is SFDVKD. The CDR3 nucleotides are TGTGCCACCAGTGAACACTACGGGACTAGCGGGGTCGTGGGGACCCAGTACTTC. Encoded protein: CATSEHYGTSGVVGTQYF.

This clonotype has at least ten counts. V usage is TRBV20-1 and J usage is TRBJ2-7; 13 nucleotides agree with TRBD2. The CDR3 has 15 residues. Trimming took 2 bases from V and 3 from J; bases not matched to a gene: 4. Germline V gene lookup returns CDR1 DFQATT and CDR2 SNEGSKA (reference sequence). The CDR3 nucleotides read TGCAGTGCTAGATCCCGGACTAGCGGGAGCTACGAGCAGTACTTC. Protein sequence: CSARSRTSGSYEQYF.

The chain has TRBV13 and TRBJ1-1; unclear D gene. V lost 3 bases and J lost 0, with 8 bases in between. Germline CDR1 PRHDT, CDR2 FYEKMQ (reference sequence). The CDR3 covers 14 residues. The CDR3 sequence: CASSFSVLNTEAFF. Written as DNA, the CDR3 is TGTGCCAGCAGCTTTTCAGTCCTGAACACTGAAGCTTTCTTT.